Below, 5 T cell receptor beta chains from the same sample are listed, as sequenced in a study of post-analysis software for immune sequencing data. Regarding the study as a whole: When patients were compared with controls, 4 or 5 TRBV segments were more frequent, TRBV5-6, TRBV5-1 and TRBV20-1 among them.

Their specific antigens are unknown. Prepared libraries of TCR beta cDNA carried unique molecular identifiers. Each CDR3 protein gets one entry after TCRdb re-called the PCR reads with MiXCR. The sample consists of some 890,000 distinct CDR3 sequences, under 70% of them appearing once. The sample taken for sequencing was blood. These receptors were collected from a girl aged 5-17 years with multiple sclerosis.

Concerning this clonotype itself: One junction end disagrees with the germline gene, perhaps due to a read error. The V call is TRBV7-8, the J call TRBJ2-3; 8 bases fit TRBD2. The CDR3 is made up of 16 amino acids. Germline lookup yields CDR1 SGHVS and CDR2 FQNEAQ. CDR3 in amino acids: CAGSLGAAGVPDTQYF. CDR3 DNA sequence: TGTGCCGGCAGCTTAGGGGCAGCGGGAGTCCCAGATACGCAGTATTTT.

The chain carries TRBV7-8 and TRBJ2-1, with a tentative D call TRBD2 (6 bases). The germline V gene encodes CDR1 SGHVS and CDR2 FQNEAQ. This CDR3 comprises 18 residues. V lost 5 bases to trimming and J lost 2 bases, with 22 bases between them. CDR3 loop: CASSPSRGSGIPYNEQFF. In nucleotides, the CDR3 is TGTGCCAGCAGCCCATCGCGGGGATCTGGGATCCCCTACAATGAGCAGTTCTTC.

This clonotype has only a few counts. CDR3 loop: CATSRDRVTQYF. Written as DNA, the CDR3 is TGTGCCACCAGCAGAGATCGTGTGACCCAGTACTTC. This rearrangement joins TRBV15 to TRBJ2-5, with unresolved D. CDR1 LNHNV and CDR2 YYDKDF come from the germline V gene (reference sequence). The CDR3 is made up of 12 amino acids. Trimming pared 0 bases from V and 7 bases from J, leaving 6 bases between.

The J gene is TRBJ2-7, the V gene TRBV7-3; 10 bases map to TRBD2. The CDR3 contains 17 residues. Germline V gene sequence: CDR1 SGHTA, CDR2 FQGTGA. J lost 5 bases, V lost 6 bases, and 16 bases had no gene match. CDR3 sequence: CASSPRRASGSYHEQYF. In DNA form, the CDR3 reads TGTGCCAGCAGTCCCCGGCGGGCTAGCGGGAGCTACCACGAGCAGTACTTC. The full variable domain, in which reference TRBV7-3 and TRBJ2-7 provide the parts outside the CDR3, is GAGVSQTPSNKVTEKGKYVELRCDPISGHTALYWYRQSLGQGPEFLIYFQGTGAADDSGLPNDRFFAVRPEGSVSTLKIQRTERGDSAVYLCASSPRRASGSYHEQYFGPGTRLTVT.

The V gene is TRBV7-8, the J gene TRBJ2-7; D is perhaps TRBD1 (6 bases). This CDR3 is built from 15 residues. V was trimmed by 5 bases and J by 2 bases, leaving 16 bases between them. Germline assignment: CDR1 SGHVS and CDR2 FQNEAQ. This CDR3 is CASSPPHRAAYEQYF. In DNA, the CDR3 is TGTGCCAGCAGCCCACCCCACAGGGCTGCCTACGAGCAGTACTTC.